Reported below is one T cell receptor beta chain. The data originate from a study of blood T cell repertoires in COVID-19. Assay: immunoSEQ multiplex PCR; the TCRdb copy retains only in-frame clones and omits some. The data contain fewer than 150,000 clones, 85% to 90% of them singletons. Per the germline V gene, CDR1 is SGHKS and CDR2 is YYEKEE (reference sequence). Trimming at V came to 0 bases and at J to 6 bases, leaving 3 bases not matched to a gene. This CDR3 has 15 residues. This rearrangement joins TRBV5-5 to TRBJ2-2, with 9 bases identical to TRBD1. Specimen: peripheral blood. The sequence came from an older woman with acute or convalescent COVID-19. The DNA for the CDR3 is TGTGCCAGCAGCTTGGGGACAGGGGAGTCCGGGGAGCTGTTTTTT. It yields the protein CASSLGTGESGELFF.